Below are 12 T cell receptor beta chains sequenced from a single sample in a study of blood T cell repertoires in COVID-19. Sequencing used immunoSEQ multiplex PCR; TCRdb keeps in-frame clones, though not all of them. The data contain fewer than 150,000 clones, 84% of them singletons. Sequencing was performed on PBMCs or T cells enriched from blood (not recorded which). The receptor set was obtained from a woman aged 18-30 years who had been exposed to COVID-19.

The chain couples TRBV24-1 to TRBJ2-3, with D possibly TRBD1 on 6 matching bases. The germline gives CDR1 KGHDR, CDR2 SFDVKD. The CDR3 is 15 residues long. Trimming removed 5 bases from V and 0 bases from J, with 11 bases in between. For the CDR3, the DNA is TGTGCCACCAGTGCACGGACAGCGAGCACAGATACGCAGTATTTT. It codes for CATSARTASTDTQYF.

This chain links TRBV28 with TRBJ1-5; D is undetermined. The V gene's germline CDR1 is MDHEN and CDR2 SYDVKM. The CDR3 sequence is 12 residues long. V lost 2 bases and J lost 7, with 6 bases in between. The CDR3 is CASSLGLQPQHF. CDR3 sequence (DNA): TGTGCCAGCAGTTTAGGGCTACAGCCCCAGCATTTT.

The chain recombines TRBV5-1 with TRBJ2-5; 11 nucleotides line up with TRBD2. V gave up 4 bases and J gave up 9 bases; unmatched junction bases: 11. Germline V gives CDR1 SGHRS, CDR2 YFSETQ. The CDR3 totals 15 residues. CDR3 DNA sequence: TGCGCCAGCAGCCCGGGACTAGCGGCGCGGAGGGCCCAGTACTTC. It translates to CASSPGLAARRAQYF.

The rearrangement uses TRBV4-2 and TRBJ1-4, with TRBD1 matching over 7 bases. CDR3 length: 15 amino acids. Looked up from germline, CDR1 is LGHNA and CDR2 is YNFKEQ. After removal of 6 bases from V and 7 bases from J, the junction contained 11 bases not matched to a gene. CDR3 residues: CASRDFRDRAEKLFF. The CDR3 DNA sequence: TGTGCCAGCAGGGACTTCCGAGACAGGGCTGAAAAACTGTTTTTT.

To note about this clone: A much bigger clone sits one base away, suggesting this may be a read error. The V call is TRBV6-5, the J call TRBJ1-2, with 10 bases aligning to TRBD1. CDR1 and CDR2 (germline): MNHEY, SVGAGI. Trimming cost V 5 bases and J 2 bases; bases outside gene matches: 2. This CDR3 comprises 14 residues. CDR3 coding DNA: TGTGCCAGCAGTCGGACAGGGGGAAACTATGGCTACACCTTC. Its translation is CASSRTGGNYGYTF.

The rearrangement uses TRBV6-5 and TRBJ2-7; the D gene is possibly TRBD2 (5 bases). This CDR3 spans 14 amino acids. Trimming took 5 bases from V and 2 from J, leaving 13 bases between them. Per the germline V gene, CDR1 is MNHEY and CDR2 is SVGAGI. This CDR3 is CASSPPSYPYEQYF. In DNA form, the CDR3 reads TGTGCCAGCAGTCCCCCTAGCTATCCCTACGAGCAGTACTTC.

The chain uses TRBV19 and TRBJ1-2; D is undetermined. Trimming took 3 bases from V and 2 from J, leaving 16 bases between them. The CDR3 sequence is 16 residues long. CDR1 and CDR2 from the germline V gene are LNHDA and SQIVND (reference sequence). The CDR3 is CASSIGFAEGNYGYTF. Here the CDR3 DNA reads TGTGCCAGTAGTATTGGGTTTGCTGAGGGAAACTATGGCTACACCTTC.

V gene TRBV7-8 combines with J gene TRBJ1-5, with D possibly matching TRBD1 (6 bases). V was pared by 2 bases and J by 7 bases, with 12 bases between. The CDR3 is made up of 14 amino acids. CDR1 is SGHVS, CDR2 FQNEAQ, per germline. CDR3 amino acids: CASSLTGRRQPQHF. The CDR3 nucleotides read TGTGCCAGCAGCTTAACAGGGCGGCGGCAGCCCCAGCATTTT.

The chain combines TRBV7-8 with TRBJ2-1; TRBD2 matches 11 bases. Trimming removed 2 bases from V and 7 bases from J; junction bases left unmatched: 7. The CDR3 sequence is 16 residues long. Germline-derived CDR1 and CDR2 are SGHVS and FQNEAQ. CDR3 nucleotides: TGTGCCAGCAGCTTATTCGGGACTAGCGGAACAAATGAGCAGTTCTTC. Protein product: CASSLFGTSGTNEQFF. The full variable domain, in which reference TRBV7-8 and TRBJ2-1 provide the parts outside the CDR3, is GAGVSQSPRYKVAKRGQDVALRCDPISGHVSLFWYQQALGQGPEFLTYFQNEAQLDKSGLPSDRFFAERPEGSVSTLKIQRTQQEDSAVYLCASSLFGTSGTNEQFFGPGTRLTVL.

The chain employs TRBV29-1 and TRBJ2-7; D is possibly TRBD2 (5 bases). V lost 8 bases to trimming and J lost 6 bases, with 20 bases between them. CDR1 is SQVTM and CDR2 is ANQGSEA in the germline V gene. This CDR3 comprises 13 residues. The CDR3 loop reads CSTSKAGGGEQYF. Written as DNA, the CDR3 is TGCAGCACTTCCAAGGCCGGAGGAGGCGAGCAGTACTTC.

The V call is TRBV6-6, the J call TRBJ2-2; TRBD2 might be the D (5 bases). V was trimmed by 4 bases and J by 4 bases, leaving 13 bases between them. The CDR3 loop spans 15 amino acids. Germline V gives CDR1 MNHNY, CDR2 SVGAGI (reference sequence). The CDR3 DNA sequence: TGTGCCAGCAGTTCTGAGGGCCGTGTCACCGGGGAGCTGTTTTTT. Protein product: CASSSEGRVTGELFF.

The J gene is TRBJ2-5, the V gene TRBV7-2; no firm D call. CDR1 is SGHTA and CDR2 is FQGNSA in the germline V gene. V was cut by 1 base and J by 5 bases, with 17 bases left in between. The CDR3 extends over 16 amino acids. CDR3 region: CASSLVPNGPLETQYF. The CDR3, as DNA: TGTGCCAGCAGCTTAGTACCAAATGGGCCTCTCGAGACCCAGTACTTC.